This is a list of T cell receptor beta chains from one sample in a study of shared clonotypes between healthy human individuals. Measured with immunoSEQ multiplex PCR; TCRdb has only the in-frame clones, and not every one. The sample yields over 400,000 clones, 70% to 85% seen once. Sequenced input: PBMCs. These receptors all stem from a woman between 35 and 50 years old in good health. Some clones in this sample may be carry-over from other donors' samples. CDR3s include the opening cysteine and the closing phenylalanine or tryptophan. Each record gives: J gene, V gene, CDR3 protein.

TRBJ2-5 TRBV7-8 CASSLEGNQETQYF
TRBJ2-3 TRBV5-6 CASSGQGASGTSTDTQYF
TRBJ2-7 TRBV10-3 CAISVRLPAYEQYF
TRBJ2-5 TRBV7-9 CASSPARRETQYF
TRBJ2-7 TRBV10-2 CASSEEAGGYEQYF
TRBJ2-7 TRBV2 CASIEVKRPYEQYF
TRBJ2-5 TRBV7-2 CASSTILAGGEETQYF
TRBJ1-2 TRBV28 CASSPGRYGYTF
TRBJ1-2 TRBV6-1 CASSPGIDAHGYTF
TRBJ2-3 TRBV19 CASTPRGDSDTDTQYF
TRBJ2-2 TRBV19 CASSTNRDYSGELFF
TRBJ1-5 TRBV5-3 CARSLGDANQPQHF
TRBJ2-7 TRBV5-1 CASSLGDSNSYEQYF
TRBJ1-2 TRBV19 CASSILAGGGNYGYTF
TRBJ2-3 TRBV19 CASSIGIPGLAGVTDTQYF
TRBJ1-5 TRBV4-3 CASSQESWSQPQHF
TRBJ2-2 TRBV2 CASGYHTGELFF
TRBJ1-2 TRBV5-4 CASSPSGGQNYGYTF
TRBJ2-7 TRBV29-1 CSITGRDLYEQYF
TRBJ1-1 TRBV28 CASSSRDRGGLNTEAFF
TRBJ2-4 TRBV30 CACSRGDKNIQYF
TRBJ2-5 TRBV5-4 CASSPGLAGEGGETQYF
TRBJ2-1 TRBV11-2 CASKGFSGSSYNEQFF
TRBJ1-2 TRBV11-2 CASSPTGNYGYTF
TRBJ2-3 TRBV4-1 CASSPRTSGSLADTQYF
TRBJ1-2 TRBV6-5 CASSITGNGYTF
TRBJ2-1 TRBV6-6 CASSPRGGALNEQFF